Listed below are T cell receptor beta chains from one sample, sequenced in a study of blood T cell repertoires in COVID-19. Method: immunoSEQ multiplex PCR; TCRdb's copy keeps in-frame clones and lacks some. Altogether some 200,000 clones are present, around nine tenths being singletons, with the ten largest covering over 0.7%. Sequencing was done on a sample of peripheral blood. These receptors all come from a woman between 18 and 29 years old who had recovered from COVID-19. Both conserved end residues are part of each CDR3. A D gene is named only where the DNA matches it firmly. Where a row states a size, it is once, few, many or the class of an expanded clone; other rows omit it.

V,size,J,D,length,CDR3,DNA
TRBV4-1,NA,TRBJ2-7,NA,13,CASSQDTSYEQYF,TGCGCCAGCAGCCAGGACACATCCTACGAGCAGTACTTC
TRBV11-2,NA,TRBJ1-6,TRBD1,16,CASSVAAGGGNSPLHF,TGTGCCAGCAGTGTAGCGGCAGGGGGCGGAAATTCACCCCTCCACTTT
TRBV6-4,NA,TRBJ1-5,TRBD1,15,CASSPTGEGNQPQHF,TGTGCCAGCAGTCCAACAGGGGAAGGTAATCAGCCCCAGCATTTT
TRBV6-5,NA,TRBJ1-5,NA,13,CASRQGANQPQHF,TGTGCCAGCAGACAGGGAGCCAATCAGCCCCAGCATTTT
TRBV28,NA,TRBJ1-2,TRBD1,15,CASTPTGTGDNGYTF,TGTGCCAGCACTCCGACCGGGACAGGGGATAACGGCTACACCTTC
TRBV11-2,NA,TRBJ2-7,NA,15,CASSLRLQGPYEQYF,TGTGCCAGCAGCTTGAGACTCCAAGGCCCCTACGAGCAGTACTTC
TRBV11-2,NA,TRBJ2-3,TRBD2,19,CASSYRSLYLAGYTDTQYF,TGTGCCAGCAGCTATCGAAGCCTTTATCTAGCGGGGTATACAGATACGCAGTATTTT
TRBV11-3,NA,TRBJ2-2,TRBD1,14,CASSPRQGAGELFF,TGTGCCAGCAGCCCCCGACAGGGCGCCGGGGAGCTGTTTTTT
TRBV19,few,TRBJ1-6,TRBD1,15,CASSPGQGVFSPLHF,TGTGCCAGTAGCCCGGGACAGGGCGTATTTTCACCCCTCCACTTT
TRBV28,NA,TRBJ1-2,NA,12,CASSLMGSGYTF,TGTGCCAGCAGTTTAATGGGGAGCGGCTACACCTTC
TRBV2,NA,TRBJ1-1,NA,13,CASSERGDTEAFF,TGTGCCAGCAGTGAACGGGGGGACACTGAAGCTTTCTTT
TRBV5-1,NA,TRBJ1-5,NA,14,CASSSEGSNQPQHF,TGCGCCAGCAGCTCTGAGGGTAGCAATCAGCCCCAGCATTTT
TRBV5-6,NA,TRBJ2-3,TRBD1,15,CASSSWTGLTDTQYF,TGTGCCAGCAGCTCGTGGACAGGGCTCACAGATACGCAGTATTTT
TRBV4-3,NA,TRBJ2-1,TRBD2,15,CASSQEARGYNEQFF,TGCGCCAGCAGCCAAGAGGCGCGGGGGTACAATGAGCAGTTCTTC
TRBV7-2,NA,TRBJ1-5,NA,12,CASSSYNQPQHF,TGTGCCAGCAGCTCCTACAATCAGCCCCAGCATTTT
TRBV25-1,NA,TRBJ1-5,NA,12,CASSDSDQPQHF,TGTGCCAGCAGTGACAGCGATCAGCCCCAGCATTTT
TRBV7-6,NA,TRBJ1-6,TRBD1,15,CASSPRQGDNSPLHF,TGTGCCAGCAGCCCTCGACAGGGGGATAATTCACCCCTCCACTTT